The 28 T cell receptor beta chains below all came from one sample that was sequenced in a study of blood T cell repertoires in COVID-19. Data came from immunoSEQ multiplex PCR; TCRdb stores just in-frame clones and leaves some out. The table shows some 260,000 clones, with about 85% occurring only once. The sample consisted of peripheral blood. Receptors originate from a man in his late teens or twenties with active or convalescent COVID-19.

The rearrangement uses TRBV18 and TRBJ1-1; D gene unclear. Germline V gene data show CDR1 as KGHSH and CDR2 as LQKENI. The CDR3 covers 16 residues. V lost 3 bases and J 3 bases, leaving 17 bases between the germline ends. The CDR3 nucleotides are TGTGCCAGCTCACCCCCCGGGTCCCCGGCGGACACTGAAGCTTTCTTT. Amino acid sequence: CASSPPGSPADTEAFF.

The V call is TRBV9, the J call TRBJ1-3; tentatively, D is TRBD1 (5 bases). V lost 2 bases and J lost 0, with 15 bases in between. The CDR3 contains 17 residues. Germline CDR1 reads SGDLS; CDR2 reads YYNGEE. The CDR3 DNA is TGTGCCAGCAGCGTTTACCAGGGTGTTGGCTCTGGAAACACCATATATTTT. It is translated as CASSVYQGVGSGNTIYF.

The chain recombines TRBV12-3 or TRBV12-4 with TRBJ2-2, with TRBD2 as a possible D gene (6 bases). V was cut by 8 bases and J by 2 bases, with 6 bases left in between. The CDR3 sequence is 12 residues long. The CDR3 sequence: CASGLNTGELFF. In DNA form, the CDR3 reads TGTGCCAGCGGACTAAACACCGGGGAGCTGTTTTTT.

V usage is TRBV5-1 and J usage is TRBJ2-2, with 7 nucleotides matching TRBD2. With 3 bases clipped from V and 3 bases from J, the junction kept 2 bases outside the gene matches. CDR3 length equals 14 residues. Germline CDR1 is SGHRS and CDR2 is YFSETQ. CDR3 nucleotides: TGCGCCAGCAGCTCTCTAGCGGACACCGGGGAGCTGTTTTTT. Translation gives CASSSLADTGELFF.

This chain links TRBV6-5 with TRBJ1-5, with D possibly being TRBD1 (6 bases). Trimming left V 2 bases short and J 4 bases short, with 9 bases between. The CDR3 loop spans 14 amino acids. Germline V gives CDR1 MNHEY, CDR2 SVGAGI. This CDR3 reads CASSYGQGNQPQHF. Here the CDR3 DNA reads TGTGCCAGCAGTTACGGGCAGGGGAATCAGCCCCAGCATTTT.

V usage is TRBV7-2 and J usage is TRBJ2-7; 10 positions agree with TRBD2. Germline V lookup: CDR1 SGHTA, CDR2 FQGNSA. V dropped 8 bases and J dropped 5; count of bases not matched to a gene: 9. This CDR3 spans 14 amino acids. The DNA of the CDR3 is TGTGCCAGCTTGCTAGCGGGGGACGCGGACGAGCAGTACTTC. Translating it yields CASLLAGDADEQYF.

The V call is TRBV23-1, the J call TRBJ2-2, with 11 bases that match TRBD2. Being an ORF, TRBV23-1 has a function that is uncertain. The V gene end was trimmed by 0 bases and the J gene end by 3 bases; junction bases not matched to a gene: 15. The CDR3 is 21 residues long. The CDR3 spells CASSQSFSYMGLADYTGELFF. Here the CDR3 DNA reads TGCGCCAGCAGTCAATCGTTTTCGTACATGGGACTAGCGGATTACACCGGGGAGCTGTTTTTT.

The chain is built from TRBV6-2 or TRBV6-3 and TRBJ2-7; D call uncertain. The length of the CDR3 is 13 residues. Germline V gives CDR1 MNHEY, CDR2 SVGEGT. Trimming cost V 2 bases and J 2 bases, with 7 bases left between them. This CDR3 reads CASSYEETYEQYF. The CDR3 nucleotides are TGTGCCAGCAGTTACGAGGAAACCTACGAGCAGTACTTC.

This clone was observed once. The chain links TRBV2 to TRBJ2-6; possible D gene TRBD1, 7 bases. This CDR3 has 17 residues. Germline CDR1 reads SNHLY; CDR2 reads FYNNEI. The V end was cut by 7 bases, the J end by 0 bases, with 16 bases between. For the CDR3, the DNA is TGTGCCAGCATTGGACAGGTGGGACTCTCTGGGGCCAACGTCCTGACTTTC. Residues: CASIGQVGLSGANVLTF.

This chain joins TRBV19 and TRBJ1-6; the match to TRBD1 covers 9 bases. This CDR3 is built from 17 residues. Trimming removed 6 bases from V and 6 bases from J; junction bases left unmatched: 12. Germline lookup yields CDR1 LNHDA and CDR2 SQIVND (reference sequence). The CDR3 is CASSLGDRVGGNSPLHF. CDR3 coding DNA: TGTGCCAGTAGCCTGGGGGACAGGGTCGGTGGTAATTCACCCCTCCACTTT.

V and J are TRBV10-3 and TRBJ2-3; TRBD1 might be the D (5 bases). CDR1 and CDR2 from the germline V gene are ENHRY and SYGVKD. The CDR3 is 11 residues long. Between the trimmed V and J ends, which lost 6 bases and 5 bases, there was a span of 6 bases. CDR3 DNA: TGTGCCATCAGAGGGGAAGATACGCAGTATTTT. This sequence encodes CAIRGEDTQYF.

This clone was found a few times. The genes are TRBV24-1 and TRBJ1-4; 8 bases are shared with TRBD1. CDR3 length: 15 amino acids. CDR1 KGHDR and CDR2 SFDVKD come from the germline V gene. V gave up 4 bases and J gave up 8 bases; unmatched junction bases: 8. CDR3 loop: CATSDPGQGDEKLFF. The CDR3 DNA reads TGTGCCACCAGTGACCCCGGACAGGGAGACGAAAAACTGTTTTTT.

V and J are TRBV6-5 and TRBJ2-7; 8 positions match TRBD1. From germline, CDR1 is MNHEY and CDR2 SVGAGI. There are 14 residues in the CDR3. After removal of 4 bases from V and 0 bases from J, the junction contained 2 bases not matched to a gene. This chain's CDR3 is CASSFDRGSYEQYF. CDR3 DNA sequence: TGTGCCAGCAGTTTCGACAGGGGCTCCTACGAGCAGTACTTC.

V usage is TRBV18 and J usage is TRBJ2-3; 15 bases are shared with TRBD2. The V gene's germline CDR1 is KGHSH and CDR2 LQKENI. Losses at the gene ends were 3 bases for V and 6 bases for J; bases not matched to a gene: 7. The CDR3 has 17 residues. The CDR3 DNA reads as TGTGCCAGCTCACCTCAGGGACTAGCGGGGGGATCCGATACGCAGTATTTT. Amino acid sequence: CASSPQGLAGGSDTQYF.

The chain joins TRBV29-1 to TRBJ1-2; 9 bases are a match to TRBD1. The CDR3 totals 15 residues. V gave up 6 bases and J gave up 2 bases; unmatched junction bases: 10. Germline V gene lookup returns CDR1 SQVTM and CDR2 ANQGSEA. The CDR3 DNA sequence: TGCAGCGTGGGCCGGGGACAGGGATCGAACTATGGCTACACCTTC. Protein sequence: CSVGRGQGSNYGYTF.

V and J are TRBV4-3 and TRBJ2-7, with 7 bases fitting TRBD2. Germline CDR1 and CDR2: LGHNA and YSLEER. Unmatched junction bases numbered 14, after V lost 4 bases and J lost 5 bases. The CDR3 contains 16 residues. The CDR3 spells CASSLDSGNGGNEQYF. CDR3 DNA sequence: TGCGCCAGCAGCCTCGATAGTGGAAACGGGGGGAACGAGCAGTACTTC.

Here the CDR3 DNA reads TGTGCCAGTAGTATGGGGGATAGGGACAGCTATGGCTACACCTTC. Amino acids: CASSMGDRDSYGYTF. The chain recombines TRBV19 with TRBJ1-2, with 7 bases fitting TRBD1. The CDR3 is 15 amino acids. CDR1 and CDR2 (germline): LNHDA, SQIVND (reference sequence). The ends lost 3 bases at V and 4 bases at J; junction bases unmatched: 8.

This rearrangement joins TRBV2 to TRBJ2-3; perhaps TRBD2 as D (6 bases). Germline CDR1 and CDR2: SNHLY and FYNNEI. CDR3 size: 14 residues. V was pared by 10 bases and J by 5 bases, with 19 bases between. The CDR3 protein is CAMFLASVVDTQYF. In DNA, the CDR3 is TGTGCCATGTTTCTAGCGTCGGTCGTAGATACGCAGTATTTT.

This clone was counted between two and nine times. V usage is TRBV6-5 and J usage is TRBJ2-7, with D tentatively TRBD1 (5 bases). This CDR3 region has 14 residues. Germline V gives CDR1 MNHEY, CDR2 SVGAGI. V was shortened by 0 bases and J by 6 bases, with 12 bases between the two germline ends. The CDR3 nucleotides are TGTGCCAGCAGTTACTCTTGGGGCCCCCGCGAGCAGTACTTC. It yields the protein CASSYSWGPREQYF.

This chain joins TRBV25-1 and TRBJ1-6; 7 nucleotides agree with TRBD1. J was trimmed by 10 bases and V by 4 bases; bases with no gene match: 10. The CDR3 sequence is 15 residues long. In germline, CDR1 is MGHDK, CDR2 SYGVNS. The CDR3 loop is CASSALDRADSPLHF. The CDR3 nucleotides read TGTGCCAGCAGTGCCCTAGACAGGGCTGACTCACCCCTCCACTTT.

This chain links TRBV27 with TRBJ1-3; 9 nucleotides match TRBD1. After removal of 6 bases from V and 1 base from J, the junction contained 4 bases not matched to a gene. The CDR3 runs to 15 residues. Germline V gene sequence: CDR1 MNHEY, CDR2 SMNVEV (reference sequence). The CDR3 DNA reads TGTGCCAGCAGGAGACAGGGGGAGTCTGGAAACACCATATATTTT. It is translated as CASRRQGESGNTIYF.

The chain links TRBV9 to TRBJ2-7, with D maybe TRBD2 (6 bases). Trimming shortened V by 0 bases and J by 3 bases, and 13 bases separated the two germline ends. The germline gives CDR1 SGDLS, CDR2 YYNGEE. The CDR3 sequence is 15 residues long. CDR3 sequence reads: CASSVVSTSLYEQYF. Here the CDR3 DNA reads TGTGCCAGCAGCGTAGTATCCACTAGCCTCTACGAGCAGTACTTC. The full variable domain, its missing parts supplied by reference TRBV9 and TRBJ2-7, is DSGVTQTPKHLITATGQRVTLRCSPRSGDLSVYWYQQSLDQGLQFLIQYYNGEERAKGNILERFSAQQFPDLHSELNLSSLELGDSALYFCASSVVSTSLYEQYFGPGTRLTVT.

V and J are TRBV24-1 and TRBJ2-1, with TRBD2 identical over 12 bases. CDR1 KGHDR and CDR2 SFDVKD come from the germline V gene. This CDR3 is built from 15 residues. V shed 4 bases and J 5 bases; nucleotides not matched to a gene: 2. Written as DNA, the CDR3 is TGTGCCACCAGTGAACGGACTAGCGGGAACAATGAGCAGTTCTTC. This sequence encodes CATSERTSGNNEQFF.

The chain uses TRBV7-2 and TRBJ2-7; maybe TRBD1 (7 bases). Germline CDR1 reads SGHTA; CDR2 reads FQGNSA. The CDR3 loop spans 16 amino acids. Deletions cut 1 base from V and 4 bases from J, with 17 bases between. The CDR3 is CASSLDRAGGSYEQYF. Written as DNA, the CDR3 is TGTGCCAGCAGCTTAGATCGGGCAGGGGGGAGTTACGAGCAGTACTTC.

The chain has TRBV30 and TRBJ2-3, with 7 bases matching TRBD2. From germline, CDR1 is GTSNPN and CDR2 SVGIG (reference sequence). V gave up 4 bases and J gave up 13 bases; unmatched junction bases: 8. The CDR3 has 11 amino acids. CDR3 DNA: TGTGCCTGGACCACCGGGACTATTGAGTATTTT. It codes for CAWTTGTIEYF.

The gene calls are TRBV30 and TRBJ1-2; TRBD1 matches at 7 bases. The length of the CDR3 is 14 residues. The ends lost 3 bases at V and 6 bases at J; junction bases unmatched: 10. Germline assignment: CDR1 GTSNPN and CDR2 SVGIG (reference sequence). The CDR3 loop reads CAWRDRSTRHGYTF. The CDR3 DNA sequence: TGTGCCTGGAGGGACAGGTCCACAAGACATGGCTACACCTTC.

The chain uses TRBV7-2 and TRBJ2-3; no reliable D call. The V end was cut by 3 bases, the J end by 3 bases, with 4 bases between. The length of the CDR3 is 12 residues. CDR1 SGHTA and CDR2 FQGNSA come from the germline V gene. As DNA, the CDR3 is TGTGCCAGCAGCTTTATAACAGATACGCAGTATTTT. This gives the protein CASSFITDTQYF.

The rearrangement uses TRBV30 and TRBJ1-3; unclear D gene. The V gene lost 0 bases and the J gene lost 11 bases, with 11 bases spanning the gap. Germline values: CDR1 GTSNPN, CDR2 SVGIG (reference sequence). This CDR3 is 12 amino acids long. CDR3 protein: CAWSVPGIPIYF. In DNA form, the CDR3 reads TGTGCCTGGAGTGTCCCTGGCATTCCCATATATTTT.